A selection of T cell receptor beta chains follows, all from one sample in a study of blood T cells in healthy people across ages. A single record per CDR3 protein comes from TCRdb applying MiXCR to the 5' RACE reads. This sample yields more than 800,000 distinct CDR3 sequences, of which 29% are seen a single time; around a sixth belongs to the top ten. Sample: blood. All receptors derive from a woman aged 80 or older in good health. CDR3s include the opening cysteine and the closing phenylalanine or tryptophan. The D gene is left open where the match is weak. The size of a clone is reported for some rows only, either as once, few or many, or as a class for expanded clones.

TRBV7-8	TRBJ2-5	-	-	CASSNPRGGETQYF	TGTGCCAGCAGCAATCCCCGGGGCGGGGAGACCCAGTACTTC
TRBV9	TRBJ1-1	-	few	CASSVEGLNTEAFF	TGTGCCAGCAGCGTAGAGGGGTTGAACACTGAAGCTTTCTTT
TRBV20-1	TRBJ1-3	-	-	CSARDMENGGGNTIYF	TGCAGTGCTAGAGATATGGAGAACGGAGGTGGAAACACCATATATTTT
TRBV7-9	TRBJ2-7	TRBD2	-	CASNPLRLAVSYEQYF	TGTGCCAGCAACCCTCTGAGACTAGCGGTCTCCTACGAGCAGTACTTC
TRBV29-1	TRBJ2-5	TRBD2	-	CSVERSLSGGQETQYF	TGCAGCGTTGAAAGGTCCCTTAGCGGGGGGCAAGAGACCCAGTACTTC
TRBV24-1	TRBJ2-1	TRBD1	many	CATSDFRDRTGSVNEQFF	TGTGCCACCAGTGATTTCCGGGACAGGACAGGGTCGGTCAATGAGCAGTTCTTC
TRBV12-3/TRBV12-4	TRBJ1-5	-	many	CASSLEGRSNQPQHF	TGTGCCAGCAGCTTAGAGGGACGGAGTAATCAGCCCCAGCATTTT
TRBV5-1	TRBJ1-5	-	-	CVSSLDSQGQPQHF	TGCGTCAGCAGCTTGGACTCGCAGGGCCAGCCCCAGCATTTT
TRBV6-5	TRBJ2-7	-	many	CASSYSRRGEQYF	TGTGCCAGCAGTTACAGTAGACGGGGCGAGCAGTACTTC
TRBV7-2	TRBJ2-3	TRBD2	many	CASSLKTSGSTDTQYF	TGTGCCAGCAGCTTAAAAACTAGCGGTAGCACAGATACGCAGTATTTT
TRBV12-3/TRBV12-4	TRBJ1-4	TRBD1	-	CASSSDRGNYEKLFF	TGTGCCAGCAGCTCAGACAGGGGGAATTATGAAAAACTGTTTTTT
TRBV27	TRBJ2-5	-	many	CASSFPGEQETQYF	TGTGCCAGCAGTTTCCCGGGGGAGCAAGAGACCCAGTACTTC
TRBV7-9	TRBJ1-5	-	many	CASSLAGQDNQPQHF	TGTGCCAGCAGCTTAGCAGGCCAGGACAATCAGCCCCAGCATTTT
TRBV19	TRBJ1-5	TRBD1	-	CASSTTGDHQPQHF	TGTGCCAGTAGTACTACAGGGGACCATCAGCCCCAGCATTTT
TRBV20-1	TRBJ2-7	-	many	CSASRQTNIPYEQYF	TGCAGTGCTAGCAGGCAAACGAACATCCCCTACGAGCAGTACTTC
TRBV12-3/TRBV12-4	TRBJ2-1	-	many	CASSPTAGSSYNEQFF	TGTGCCAGCAGTCCCACGGCTGGCAGCTCCTACAATGAGCAGTTCTTC
TRBV7-9	TRBJ2-5	TRBD1	-	CASRTGPGQYF	TGTGCCAGCAGGACAGGGCCCGGCCAGTACTTC
TRBV7-2	TRBJ1-1	-	-	CAGSYRVNTEAFF	TGTGCCGGCAGTTACAGGGTAAACACTGAAGCTTTCTTT
TRBV11-2	TRBJ1-2	-	-	CASSLGGTLSRTF	TGTGCCAGCAGCTTAGGGGGGACATTGAGCCGCACCTTC
TRBV19	TRBJ2-3	-	once	CASTPEQFTDTQYF	TGTGCCAGTACCCCCGAGCAGTTCACAGATACGCAGTATTTT
TRBV25-1	TRBJ2-4	TRBD1	-	CASSGGTGPEGQYF	TGTGCCAGCAGTGGCGGGACAGGGCCAGAGGGGCAGTACTTC
TRBV30	TRBJ1-2	TRBD1	few	CACITGVGYTF	TGTGCCTGTATAACAGGGGTGGGCTACACCTTC
TRBV6-2/TRBV6-3	TRBJ2-5	-	-	CASSAGTLGTQYF	TGTGCCAGCAGTGCCGGGACTCTCGGGACCCAGTACTTC
TRBV12-3/TRBV12-4	TRBJ1-2	-	many	CASGTRYGYTF	TGTGCCAGCGGAACTCGATATGGCTACACCTTC
TRBV7-6	TRBJ2-1	TRBD2	many	CASSLGQRGYNEQFF	TGTGCCAGCAGCCTGGGGCAGCGGGGCTACAATGAGCAGTTCTTC
TRBV25-1	TRBJ1-4	TRBD1	-	CASSEFTGVNKKLFF	TGTGCCAGCAGTGAATTCACAGGGGTTAATAAAAAACTGTTTTTT
TRBV7-9	TRBJ1-4	-	few	CASSPDGFRDKRELFF	TGTGCCAGCAGCCCCGATGGGTTTAGGGACAAGAGGGAACTGTTTTTT
TRBV2	TRBJ1-1	-	-	CASTQGTSIPEAFF	TGTGCCAGCACGCAGGGTACGAGTATCCCTGAAGCTTTCTTT